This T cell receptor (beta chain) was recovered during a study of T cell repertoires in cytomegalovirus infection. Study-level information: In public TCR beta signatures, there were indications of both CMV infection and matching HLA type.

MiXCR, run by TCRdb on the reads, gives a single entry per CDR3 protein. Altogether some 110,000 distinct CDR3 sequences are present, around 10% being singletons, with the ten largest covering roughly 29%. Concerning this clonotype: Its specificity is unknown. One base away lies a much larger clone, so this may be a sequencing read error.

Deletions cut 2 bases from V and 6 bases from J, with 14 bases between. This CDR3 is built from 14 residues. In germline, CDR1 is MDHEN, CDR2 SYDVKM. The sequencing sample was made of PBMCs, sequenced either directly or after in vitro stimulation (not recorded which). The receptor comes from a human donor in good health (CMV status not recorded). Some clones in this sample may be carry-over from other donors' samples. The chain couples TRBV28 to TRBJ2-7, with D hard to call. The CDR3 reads CASSLRLERVEQYF. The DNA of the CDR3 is TGTGCCAGCAGTTTAAGGTTGGAACGAGTCGAGCAGTACTTC. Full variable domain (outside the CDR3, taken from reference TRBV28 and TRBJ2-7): DVKVTQSSRYLVKRTGEKVFLECVQDMDHENMFWYRQDPGLGLRLIYFSYDVKMKEKGDIPEGYSVSREKKERFSLILESASTNQTSMYLCASSLRLERVEQYFGPGTRLTVT.